The rows below give T cell receptor beta chains drawn from one sample of a study of identical twins. TCRdb re-called the 5' RACE reads through MiXCR, storing one row per CDR3 protein. Of about 460,000 distinct CDR3 sequences listed, around 14% were seen once; the top ten hold about 0.52%. The data also belong to a second study, concerning yellow fever vaccine responses in identical twins.

Specimen: CD4+ T cells sorted from blood. All receptors derive from a woman between 18 and 29 years old in good health. Both conserved end residues are part of each CDR3. D genes are given only for firm matches. Only some rows state a clone size, as once, few, many or a class for expanded clones.

>NA|TRBJ2-7|NA|TRBV5-6
CASFGNEREQYF
TGTGCCAGCTTCGGGAATGAGCGGGAGCAGTACTTC
>TRBD1|TRBJ2-1|many|TRBV29-1
CSAGTARGNEQFF
TGCAGCGCCGGGACAGCGCGAGGCAATGAGCAGTTCTTC
>NA|TRBJ2-3|few|TRBV7-3
CASSLDSGPPQYF
TGTGCCAGCAGCCTCGACTCGGGTCCGCCCCAGTATTTT
>NA|TRBJ2-6|many|TRBV29-1
CSEQELSGANVLTF
TGCAGCGAACAGGAGCTCTCTGGGGCCAACGTCCTGACTTTC
>NA|TRBJ2-3|few|TRBV11-2
CASSLTGLPTDTQYF
TGTGCCAGCAGCTTAACGGGACTCCCCACAGATACGCAGTATTTT
>NA|TRBJ2-3|NA|TRBV2
CASSLVTTDTQYF
TGTGCCAGCAGCCTCGTAACAACAGATACGCAGTATTTT
>TRBD2|TRBJ2-2|NA|TRBV29-1
CSARSGGIGELFF
TGCAGCGCCCGTAGCGGGGGAATCGGGGAGCTGTTTTTT
>TRBD1|TRBJ1-1|NA|TRBV6-2/TRBV6-3
CASSIRQGPEAFF
TGTGCCAGCAGTATCCGACAGGGCCCTGAAGCTTTCTTT
>NA|TRBJ2-1|NA|TRBV25-1
CASGGMRGLGNEQFF
TGTGCCAGCGGGGGCATGCGGGGTTTGGGCAATGAGCAGTTCTTC
>TRBD1|TRBJ1-6|NA|TRBV5-1
CASSLGTGKNSPLHF
TGCGCCAGCAGCCTGGGGACAGGCAAGAATTCACCCCTCCACTTT
>NA|TRBJ1-1|NA|TRBV2
CASKGGANTEAFF
TGTGCCAGCAAGGGGGGGGCCAACACTGAAGCTTTCTTT
>TRBD2|TRBJ2-5|few|TRBV7-8
CASSKGLAGRETQYF
TGTGCCAGCAGCAAGGGACTAGCGGGAAGAGAGACCCAGTACTTC
>NA|TRBJ1-1|many|TRBV11-3
CASSFRRGDEAFF
TGTGCCAGCAGCTTCCGGCGGGGGGATGAAGCTTTCTTT
>TRBD2|TRBJ2-7|few|TRBV20-1
CSASQAGGPEEQYF
TGCAGTGCTAGTCAAGCGGGAGGGCCGGAAGAGCAGTACTTC
>NA|TRBJ2-7|few|TRBV15
CATTPRTGSYEQYF
TGTGCCACCACCCCAAGGACGGGCTCCTACGAGCAGTACTTC
>NA|TRBJ2-3|NA|TRBV6-2/TRBV6-3
CASSFLAYGTDTQYF
TGTGCCAGCAGTTTCCTAGCGTATGGCACAGATACGCAGTATTTT
>TRBD2|TRBJ2-1|few|TRBV4-1
CASSPRLAGGLNEQFF
TGCGCCAGCAGCCCAAGACTAGCGGGGGGGCTTAATGAGCAGTTCTTC
>NA|TRBJ2-7|NA|TRBV19
CASSIRSGRTYEQYF
TGTGCCAGTAGTATTCGGTCAGGACGGACCTACGAGCAGTACTTC
>TRBD2|TRBJ2-5|once|TRBV3-1
CASSAGTTQETQYF
TGTGCCAGCAGCGCCGGGACTACACAAGAGACCCAGTACTTC
>NA|TRBJ2-5|few|TRBV9
CASTPGTENGQTQYF
TGTGCCAGCACCCCTGGGACGGAGAATGGCCAGACCCAGTACTTC
>NA|TRBJ2-1|NA|TRBV7-9
CASSLAGPSGNEQFF
TGTGCCAGCAGCTTAGCGGGGCCCTCGGGCAATGAGCAGTTCTTC
>TRBD2|TRBJ2-1|NA|TRBV7-2
CASSLSGGVDEQFF
TGTGCCAGCAGCTTGAGCGGGGGGGTCGATGAGCAGTTCTTC
>TRBD2|TRBJ2-2|NA|TRBV5-5
CASSPLAGVVGELFF
TGTGCCAGCAGCCCTCTAGCGGGGGTTGTCGGGGAGCTGTTTTTT
>TRBD2|TRBJ2-1|NA|TRBV20-1
CSAPSSGGLHYNEQFF
TGCAGTGCCCCTTCGAGCGGGGGGCTCCACTACAATGAGCAGTTCTTC
>NA|TRBJ2-3|few|TRBV4-3
CASSQEWGGGGRADTQYF
TGCGCCAGCAGCCAAGAATGGGGAGGGGGAGGGCGCGCAGATACGCAGTATTTT
>NA|TRBJ2-3|NA|TRBV3-1
CASSYLGSTDTQYF
TGTGCCAGCAGCTACTTGGGTAGCACAGATACGCAGTATTTT
>NA|TRBJ2-7|NA|TRBV7-8
CASSGTGMSGSEQYF
TGTGCCAGCAGCGGTACAGGGATGAGCGGATCCGAGCAGTACTTC
>NA|TRBJ2-5|once|TRBV19
CASSGEEVGGTKTQYF
TGTGCCAGTAGTGGGGAAGAGGTAGGGGGTACGAAGACCCAGTACTTC